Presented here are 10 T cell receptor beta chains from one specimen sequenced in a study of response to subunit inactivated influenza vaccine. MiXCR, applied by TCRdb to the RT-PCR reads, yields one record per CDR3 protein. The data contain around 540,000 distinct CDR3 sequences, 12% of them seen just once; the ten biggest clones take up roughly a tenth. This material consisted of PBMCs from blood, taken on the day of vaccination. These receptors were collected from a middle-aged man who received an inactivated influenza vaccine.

This chain's CDR3 is CASSSSRQGISGAELFF. CDR3 in DNA: TGTGCCAGCAGCTCGAGTAGACAGGGGATTAGTGGGGCGGAGCTGTTTTTT. V gene TRBV11-2 combines with J gene TRBJ2-2, with 8 positions matching TRBD1. With V trimmed by 4 bases and J by 10 bases, 17 bases remained unmatched. Germline CDR1 reads SGHAT; CDR2 reads FQNNGV. The CDR3 sequence is 17 residues long.

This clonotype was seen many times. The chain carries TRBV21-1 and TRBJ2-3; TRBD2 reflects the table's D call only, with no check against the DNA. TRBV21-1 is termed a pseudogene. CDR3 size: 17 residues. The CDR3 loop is CASSNWPSGFRTDTQYF. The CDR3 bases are TGTGCCAGCAGCAATTGGCCCAGCGGATTTCGCACAGATACGCAGTATTTT.

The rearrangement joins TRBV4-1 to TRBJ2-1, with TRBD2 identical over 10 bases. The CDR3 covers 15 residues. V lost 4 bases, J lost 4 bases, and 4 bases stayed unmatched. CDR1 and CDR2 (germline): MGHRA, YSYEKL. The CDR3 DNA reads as TGCGCCAGCAGCCTAACGACTAGCGGGTACAATGAGCAGTTCTTC. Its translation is CASSLTTSGYNEQFF.

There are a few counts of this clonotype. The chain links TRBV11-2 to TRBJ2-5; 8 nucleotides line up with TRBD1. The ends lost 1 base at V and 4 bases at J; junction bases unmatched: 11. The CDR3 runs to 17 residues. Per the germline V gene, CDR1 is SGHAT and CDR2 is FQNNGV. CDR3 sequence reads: CASSLASTQGARETQYF. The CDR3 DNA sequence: TGTGCCAGCAGCTTAGCTTCAACTCAGGGGGCGAGAGAGACCCAGTACTTC.

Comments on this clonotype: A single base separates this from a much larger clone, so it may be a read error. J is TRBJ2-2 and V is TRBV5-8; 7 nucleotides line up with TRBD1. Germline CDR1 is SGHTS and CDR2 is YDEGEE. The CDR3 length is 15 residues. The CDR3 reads CPSSWDRPNTGELFF. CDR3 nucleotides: TGTCCCAGCAGCTGGGACAGACCGAACACCGGGGAGCTGTTTTTT.

In nucleotides, the CDR3 is TGCAACGGTCGCGGGGCGAACACCGGGGAGCTGTTTTTT. Encoded protein: CNGRGANTGELFF. The rearrangement uses TRBV29-1 and TRBJ2-2; a weak D match, TRBD2 (6 bases). Germline CDR1 reads SQVTM; CDR2 reads ANQGSEA. The CDR3 is made up of 13 amino acids.

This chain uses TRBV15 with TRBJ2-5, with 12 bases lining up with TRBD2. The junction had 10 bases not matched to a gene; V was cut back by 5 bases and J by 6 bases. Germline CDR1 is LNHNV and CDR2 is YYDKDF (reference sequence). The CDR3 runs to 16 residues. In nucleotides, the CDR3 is TGTGCCACCAGCCGGGCTAGCGGGGGGGCCATTAAGACCCAGTACTTC. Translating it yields CATSRASGGAIKTQYF. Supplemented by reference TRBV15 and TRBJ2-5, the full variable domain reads DAMVIQNPRYQVTQFGKPVTLSCSQTLNHNVMYWYQQKSSQAPKLLFHYYDKDFNNEADTPDNFQSRRPNTSFCFLDIRSPGLGDTAMYLCATSRASGGAIKTQYFGPGTRLLVL.

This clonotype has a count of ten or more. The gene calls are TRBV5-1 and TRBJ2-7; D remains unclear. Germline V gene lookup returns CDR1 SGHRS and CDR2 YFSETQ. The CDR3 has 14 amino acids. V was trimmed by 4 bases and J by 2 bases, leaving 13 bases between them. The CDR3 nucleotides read TGCGCCAGCAGCCAAGATGGGCCTCCCTACGAGCAGTACTTC. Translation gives CASSQDGPPYEQYF.

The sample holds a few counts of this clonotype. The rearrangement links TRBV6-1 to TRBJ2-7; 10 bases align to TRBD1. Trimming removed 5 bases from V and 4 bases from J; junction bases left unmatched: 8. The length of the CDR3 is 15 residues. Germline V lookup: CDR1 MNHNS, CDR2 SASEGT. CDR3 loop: CASSLGTGVYYEQYF. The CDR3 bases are TGTGCCAGCAGTCTGGGGACAGGGGTTTATTACGAGCAGTACTTC.

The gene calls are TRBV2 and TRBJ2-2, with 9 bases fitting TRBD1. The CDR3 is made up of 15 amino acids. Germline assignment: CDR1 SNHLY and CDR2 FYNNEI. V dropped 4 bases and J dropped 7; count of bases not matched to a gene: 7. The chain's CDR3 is CASSGPGQGFGELFF. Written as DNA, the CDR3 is TGTGCCAGCAGTGGTCCGGGACAGGGTTTCGGGGAGCTGTTTTTT.